The subject of this entry is one T cell receptor (beta chain). Its target is not known. Germline loops: CDR1 MNHEY, CDR2 SMNVEV (reference sequence). J was trimmed by 1 base and V by 3 bases; bases with no gene match: 3. CDR3 size: 14 residues. The data derive from a study of cytomegalovirus exposure and HLA in healthy donors. Study-wide findings and caveats: DRB1 had the most TCR associations and HLA-C the fewest, a later analysis found, with rates varying by HLA locus. V segments that were indistinguishable, TRBV6-2 and TRBV6-3 among them, were omitted from analysis.

Researchers ran the PCR with 60 Vbeta and 13 Jbeta primers. Sequencing used immunoSEQ multiplex PCR; TCRdb keeps in-frame clones, though not all of them. The table lists some 120,000 clones, approximately 81% of them singletons. The chain links TRBV27 to TRBJ2-7; 7 nucleotides match TRBD1. This sequence originates from a woman aged 25 to 39 in good health and CMV-seronegative. The material sequenced was PBMCs. CDR3 in amino acids: CASSLKGASYEQYF. CDR3 nucleotide sequence: TGTGCCAGCAGTTTGAAGGGGGCGTCCTACGAGCAGTACTTC.